These 12 T cell receptor beta chains were sequenced from one sample in a study of vaccination effects on CD4 cells after COVID-19. Sequencing was preceded by expansion of antigen-specific CD4+ T cells with viral peptide pools in the ViraFEST assay. Culture proceeded for nine to ten days, and CD4+ T cells were then isolated. All study participants received two doses of BNT162b2 or mRNA-1273 vaccine. The protocol was immunoSEQ multiplex PCR, while the TCRdb copy is restricted to in-frame clones and leaves out a portion. The sample yields 17,000 or so clones, under 70% seen once. Their target antigens are unknown. Sequenced material: CD4+ T cells from PBMCs cultured with SARS-CoV-2 spike peptides, taken after COVID-19 vaccination. These receptors all come from a human donor who received a COVID-19 vaccine.

V usage is TRBV5-8 and J usage is TRBJ1-1; D not certain. V lost 1 base and J lost 2, with 6 bases in between. There are 13 residues in the CDR3. CDR1 is SGHTS, CDR2 YDEGEE, per germline. CDR3 sequence (DNA): TGTGCCAGCAGCTTGATGGATAACACTGAAGCTTTCTTT. Residues: CASSLMDNTEAFF.

Here the CDR3 reads CASLGRGSGSNQPQHF. Written as DNA, the CDR3 is TGTGCCAGTTTGGGGAGGGGCTCTGGTAGCAATCAGCCCCAGCATTTT. The gene calls are TRBV19 and TRBJ1-5, with D maybe TRBD1 (5 bases). Deletions cut 8 bases from V and 0 bases from J, with 17 bases between. The CDR3 consists of 16 residues. Germline-derived CDR1 and CDR2 are LNHDA and SQIVND (reference sequence).

The chain joins TRBV11-2 to TRBJ1-2; no reliable D call. V lost 2 bases, J lost 6 bases, and 22 bases lay in between. Looked up from germline, CDR1 is SGHAT and CDR2 is FQNNGV. The length of the CDR3 is 17 residues. In nucleotides, the CDR3 is TGTGCCAGCAGCTTACTTCCTTCGGCAGGTGCTAGGGATGGCTACACCTTC. As protein: CASSLLPSAGARDGYTF. Full variable domain (missing parts from reference TRBV11-2 and TRBJ1-2): EAGVAQSPRYKIIEKRQSVAFWCNPISGHATLYWYQQILGQGPKLLIQFQNNGVVDDSQLPKDRFSAERLKGVDSTLKIQPAKLEDSAVYLCASSLLPSAGARDGYTFGSGTRLTVV.

The gene calls are TRBV2 and TRBJ2-2, with D maybe TRBD1 (6 bases). Deletions cut 6 bases from V and 3 bases from J, with 11 bases between. CDR1 and CDR2 (germline): SNHLY, FYNNEI. The CDR3 extends over 14 amino acids. CDR3 loop: CASRGDTDTGELFF. The CDR3, as DNA: TGTGCCAGCAGGGGGGACACGGACACCGGGGAGCTGTTTTTT.

The chain has TRBV7-2 and TRBJ2-7, with D uncertain. This CDR3 region has 14 residues. Germline V lookup: CDR1 SGHTA, CDR2 FQGNSA. The V end lost 5 bases, the J end lost 3 bases, and 14 bases lay between the germline ends. Here the CDR3 reads CASSLFGPNYEQYF. The CDR3 DNA reads TGTGCCAGCAGCCTCTTCGGGCCCAACTACGAGCAGTACTTC.

The CDR3 is CASSPSTGNYGYTF. The CDR3 nucleotides are TGTGCCAGCAGCCCGTCGACAGGAAACTATGGCTACACCTTC. The gene calls are TRBV7-9 and TRBJ1-2, with TRBD1 as a possible D gene (6 bases). CDR1 is SEHNR and CDR2 is FQNEAQ in the germline V gene (reference sequence). Trimming stripped 5 bases from V and 2 bases from J, with 12 bases between. This CDR3 is 14 amino acids long.

By share of the sample, this clone is large. The chain carries TRBV30 and TRBJ1-5; D not certain. In germline, CDR1 is GTSNPN, CDR2 SVGIG (reference sequence). The CDR3 runs 13 residues. V was clipped by 0 bases and J by 4 bases, with 7 bases between them. The DNA for the CDR3 is TGTGCCTGGAGTGTAACCCTGAATCAGCCCCAGCATTTT. Residues: CAWSVTLNQPQHF.

J is TRBJ1-2 and V is TRBV28; 12 nucleotides align to TRBD1. The germline CDR1 and CDR2 sequences are MDHEN and SYDVKM. Losses at the gene ends were 7 bases for V and 4 bases for J; bases not matched to a gene: 13. The length of the CDR3 is 17 residues. The CDR3, as DNA: TGTGCCAGCATCTGGGGGGACAGGGGGCGCTCGAGCTATGGCTACACCTTC. Its protein product is CASIWGDRGRSSYGYTF.

The chain joins TRBV28 to TRBJ2-1; the match to TRBD1 covers 8 bases. CDR1 MDHEN and CDR2 SYDVKM come from the germline V gene. V gave up 3 bases and J gave up 7 bases; unmatched junction bases: 5. CDR3 length: 14 amino acids. The CDR3 nucleotides are TGTGCCAGCAGTTTTCAGGACAGGGATAATGAGCAGTTCTTC. Amino acids: CASSFQDRDNEQFF. The full variable domain, rest sourced from reference TRBV28 and TRBJ2-1, is DVKVTQSSRYLVKRTGEKVFLECVQDMDHENMFWYRQDPGLGLRLIYFSYDVKMKEKGDIPEGYSVSREKKERFSLILESASTNQTSMYLCASSFQDRDNEQFFGPGTRLTVL.

V is TRBV7-9 and J is TRBJ1-6; D unresolved. The CDR3 totals 17 residues. Per germline, CDR1 SEHNR and CDR2 FQNEAQ (reference sequence). V lost 1 base to trimming and J lost 0 bases, with 10 bases between them. The CDR3 here is CASSLGAGSSYNSPLHF. The CDR3 DNA is TGTGCCAGCAGCTTAGGAGCGGGAAGCTCCTATAATTCACCCCTCCACTTT.

This clone occurred a few times. The chain recombines TRBV6-5 with TRBJ1-3; D unresolved. This CDR3 region has 15 residues. V was trimmed by 4 bases and J by 0 bases, leaving 10 bases between them. Germline V gene data show CDR1 as MNHEY and CDR2 as SVGAGI. The CDR3 DNA sequence: TGTGCCAGCAGTTTTTCCTGGGACTCTGGAAACACCATATATTTT. It is translated as CASSFSWDSGNTIYF.

This sequence joins TRBV30 and TRBJ2-7; TRBD2 is a possible D gene (5 bases). Deletions cut 4 bases from V and 12 bases from J, with 16 bases between. From germline, CDR1 is GTSNPN and CDR2 SVGIG (reference sequence). CDR3 length: 11 residues. The CDR3 spells CAWNSGIGRYF. The CDR3 DNA reads TGTGCCTGGAACTCCGGGATCGGACGGTACTTC.